Below are 3 T cell receptor beta chains sequenced from a single sample in a study of cytomegalovirus exposure and HLA in healthy donors. 60 Vbeta and 13 Jbeta primers were used in PCR. The protocol was immunoSEQ multiplex PCR, while the TCRdb copy is restricted to in-frame clones and leaves out a portion. The data show some 130,000 clones, with approximately 70% seen just once and under 2% held by the top ten. The sequencing sample was made of PBMCs. These receptors originate from a human donor in good health.

J is TRBJ2-3 and V is TRBV5-4; 10 bases fit TRBD2. Germline lookup yields CDR1 SGHNT and CDR2 YYREEE (reference sequence). The CDR3 consists of 17 residues. The junction had 9 bases not matched to a gene; V was cut back by 4 bases and J by 1 base. The CDR3 DNA follows: TGTGCCAGCAGCGAGCAGCGGGGGGGCTATGGCACAGATACGCAGTATTTT. Its translation: CASSEQRGGYGTDTQYF.

The chain has TRBV5-1 and TRBJ1-1; TRBD1 matches 8 bases. The germline V gene has CDR1 SGHRS and CDR2 YFSETQ. After removal of 2 bases from V and 1 base from J, the junction contained 1 base not matched to a gene. The CDR3 length is 14 residues. CDR3 sequence: CASSLQGGNTEAFF. The CDR3 region has the DNA TGCGCCAGCAGCTTACAGGGGGGGAACACTGAAGCTTTCTTT. Drawing the rest from reference TRBV5-1 and TRBJ1-1, the complete variable domain is KAGVTQTPRYLIKTRGQQVTLSCSPISGHRSVSWYQQTPGQGLQFLFEYFSETQRNKGNFPGRFSGRQFSNSRSEMNVSTLELGDSALYLCASSLQGGNTEAFFGQGTRLTVV.

The rearrangement uses TRBV5-4 and TRBJ1-1, with D uncertain. The germline CDR1 and CDR2 sequences are SGHNT and YYREEE (reference sequence). The CDR3 has 13 residues. V was trimmed by 1 base and J by 6 bases, leaving 10 bases between them. CDR3 nucleotide sequence: TGTGCCAGCAGCTTGACGGTCGCCGCTGAAGCTTTCTTT. This codes for CASSLTVAAEAFF.